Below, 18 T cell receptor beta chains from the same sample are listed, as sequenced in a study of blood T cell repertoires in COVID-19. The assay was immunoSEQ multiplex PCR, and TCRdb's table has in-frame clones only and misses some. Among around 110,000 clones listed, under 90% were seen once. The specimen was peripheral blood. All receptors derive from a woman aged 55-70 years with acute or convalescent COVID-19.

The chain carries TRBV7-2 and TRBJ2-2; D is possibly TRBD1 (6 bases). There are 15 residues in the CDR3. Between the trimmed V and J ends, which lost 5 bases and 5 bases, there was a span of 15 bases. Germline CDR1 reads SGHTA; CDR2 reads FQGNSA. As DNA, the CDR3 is TGTGCCAGCAGCCCGCCGCCTAGGGGGACCGGGGAGCTGTTTTTT. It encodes CASSPPPRGTGELFF.

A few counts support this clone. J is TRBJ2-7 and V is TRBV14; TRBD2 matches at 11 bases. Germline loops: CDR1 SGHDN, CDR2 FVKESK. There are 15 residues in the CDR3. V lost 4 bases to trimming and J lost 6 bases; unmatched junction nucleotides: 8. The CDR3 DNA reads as TGTGCCAGCAGCCTAGGGACTAGCGGCCTCGGCGAGCAGTACTTC. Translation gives CASSLGTSGLGEQYF.

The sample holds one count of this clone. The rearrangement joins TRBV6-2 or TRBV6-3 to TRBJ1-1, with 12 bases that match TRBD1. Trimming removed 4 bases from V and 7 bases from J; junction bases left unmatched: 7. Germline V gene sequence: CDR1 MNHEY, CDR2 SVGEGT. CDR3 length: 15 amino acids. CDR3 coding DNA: TGTGCCAGCAGTTCTCCGGGACAGGGGGCTGGTGAAGCTTTCTTT. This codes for CASSSPGQGAGEAFF.

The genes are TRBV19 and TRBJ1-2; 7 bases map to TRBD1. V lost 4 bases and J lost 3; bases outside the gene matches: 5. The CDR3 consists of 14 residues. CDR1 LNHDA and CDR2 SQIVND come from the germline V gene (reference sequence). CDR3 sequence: CASSNRGYDYGYTF. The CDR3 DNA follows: TGTGCCAGTAGTAACAGGGGATACGACTATGGCTACACCTTC.

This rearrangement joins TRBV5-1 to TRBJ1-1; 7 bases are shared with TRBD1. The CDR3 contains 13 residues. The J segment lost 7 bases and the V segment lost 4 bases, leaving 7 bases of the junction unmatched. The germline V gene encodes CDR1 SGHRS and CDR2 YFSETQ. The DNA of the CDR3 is TGCGCCAGCAGCCCCGGGACAGTCAATGAAGCTTTCTTT. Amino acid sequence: CASSPGTVNEAFF.

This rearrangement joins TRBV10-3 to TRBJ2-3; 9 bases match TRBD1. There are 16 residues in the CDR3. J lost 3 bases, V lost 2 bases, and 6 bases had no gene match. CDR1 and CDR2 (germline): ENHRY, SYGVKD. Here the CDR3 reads CAISEPGQGRTDTQYF. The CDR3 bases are TGTGCCATCAGTGAGCCGGGACAGGGCCGAACAGATACGCAGTATTTT.

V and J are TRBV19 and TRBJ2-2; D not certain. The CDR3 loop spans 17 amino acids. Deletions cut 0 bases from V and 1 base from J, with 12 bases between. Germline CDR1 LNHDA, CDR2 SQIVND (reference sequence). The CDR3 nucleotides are TGTGCCAGTAGTATAGATAATACACAAAAGAACACCGGGGAGCTGTTTTTT. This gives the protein CASSIDNTQKNTGELFF. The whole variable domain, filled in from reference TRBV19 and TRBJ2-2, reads DGGITQSPKYLFRKEGQNVTLSCEQNLNHDAMYWYRQDPGQGLRLIYYSQIVNDFQKGDIAEGYSVSREKKESFPLTVTSAQKNPTAFYLCASSIDNTQKNTGELFFGEGSRLTVL.

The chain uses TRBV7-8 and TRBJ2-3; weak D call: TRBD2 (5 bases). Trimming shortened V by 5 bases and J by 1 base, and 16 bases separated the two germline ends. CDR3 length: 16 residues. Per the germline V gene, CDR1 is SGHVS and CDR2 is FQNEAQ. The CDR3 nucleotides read TGTGCCAGCAGCCGTAGACTACTATCTCGCACAGATACGCAGTATTTT. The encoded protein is CASSRRLLSRTDTQYF.

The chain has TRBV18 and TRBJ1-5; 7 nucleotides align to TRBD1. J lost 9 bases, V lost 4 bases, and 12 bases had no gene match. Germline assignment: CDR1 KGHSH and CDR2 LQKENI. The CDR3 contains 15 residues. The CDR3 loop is CASSQGQGEAGPQHF. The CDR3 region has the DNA TGTGCCAGCTCACAGGGCCAGGGGGAGGCGGGGCCCCAGCATTTT.

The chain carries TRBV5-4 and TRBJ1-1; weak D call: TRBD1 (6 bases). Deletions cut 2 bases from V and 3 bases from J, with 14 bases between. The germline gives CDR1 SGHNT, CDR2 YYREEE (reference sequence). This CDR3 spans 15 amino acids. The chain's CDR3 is CASSLKTGGDTEAFF. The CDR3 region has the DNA TGTGCCAGCAGCTTAAAGACAGGTGGGGACACTGAAGCTTTCTTT.

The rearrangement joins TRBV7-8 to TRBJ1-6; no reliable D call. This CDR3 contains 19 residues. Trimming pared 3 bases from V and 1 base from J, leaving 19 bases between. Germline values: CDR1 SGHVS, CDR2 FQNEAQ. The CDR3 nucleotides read TGTGCCAGCAGCTTGGCGTCCCGCCCGACGGAGTCCTATAATTCACCCCTCCACTTT. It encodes CASSLASRPTESYNSPLHF. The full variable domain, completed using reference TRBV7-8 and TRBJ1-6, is GAGVSQSPRYKVAKRGQDVALRCDPISGHVSLFWYQQALGQGPEFLTYFQNEAQLDKSGLPSDRFFAERPEGSVSTLKIQRTQQEDSAVYLCASSLASRPTESYNSPLHFGNGTRLTVT.

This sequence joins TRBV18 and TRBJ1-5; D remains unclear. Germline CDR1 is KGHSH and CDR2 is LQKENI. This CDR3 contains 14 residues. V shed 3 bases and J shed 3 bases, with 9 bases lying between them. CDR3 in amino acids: CASSPGGYNQPQHF. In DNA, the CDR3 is TGTGCCAGCTCACCCGGCGGATACAATCAGCCCCAGCATTTT.

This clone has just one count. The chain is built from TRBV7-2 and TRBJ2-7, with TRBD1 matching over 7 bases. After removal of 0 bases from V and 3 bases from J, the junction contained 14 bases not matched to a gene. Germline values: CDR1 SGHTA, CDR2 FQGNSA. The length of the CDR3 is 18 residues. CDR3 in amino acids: CASSLALAWDRPNYEQYF. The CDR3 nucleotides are TGTGCCAGCAGCTTAGCCTTAGCCTGGGACAGACCTAACTACGAGCAGTACTTC.

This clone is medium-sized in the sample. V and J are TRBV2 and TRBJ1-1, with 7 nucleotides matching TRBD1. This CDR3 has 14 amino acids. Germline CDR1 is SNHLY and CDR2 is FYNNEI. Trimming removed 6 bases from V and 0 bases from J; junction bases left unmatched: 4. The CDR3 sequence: CASRPGTVNTEAFF. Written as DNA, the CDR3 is TGTGCCAGCAGACCCGGGACAGTGAACACTGAAGCTTTCTTT.

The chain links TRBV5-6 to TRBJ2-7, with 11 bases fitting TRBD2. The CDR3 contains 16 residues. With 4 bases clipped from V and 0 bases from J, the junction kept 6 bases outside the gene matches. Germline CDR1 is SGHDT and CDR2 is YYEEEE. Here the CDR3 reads CASSRPGLAASYEQYF. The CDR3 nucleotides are TGTGCCAGCAGCAGACCGGGACTAGCGGCCTCCTACGAGCAGTACTTC.

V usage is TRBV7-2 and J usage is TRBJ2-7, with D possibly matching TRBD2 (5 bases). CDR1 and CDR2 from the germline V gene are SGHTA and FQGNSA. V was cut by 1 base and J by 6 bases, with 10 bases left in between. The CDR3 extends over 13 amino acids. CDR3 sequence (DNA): TGTGCCAGCAGCTTAGGCGGGCTCGGCGAGCAGTACTTC. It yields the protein CASSLGGLGEQYF. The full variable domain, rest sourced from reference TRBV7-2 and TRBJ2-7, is GAGVSQSPSNKVTEKGKDVELRCDPISGHTALYWYRQSLGQGLEFLIYFQGNSAPDKSGLPSDRFSAERTGGSVSTLTIQRTQQEDSAVYLCASSLGGLGEQYFGPGTRLTVT.

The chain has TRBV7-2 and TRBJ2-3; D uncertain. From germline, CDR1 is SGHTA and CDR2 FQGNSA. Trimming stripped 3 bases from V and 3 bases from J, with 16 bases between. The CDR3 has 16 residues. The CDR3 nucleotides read TGTGCCAGCAGCTTGGGTCCGGCGACTTTGACAGATACGCAGTATTTT. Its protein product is CASSLGPATLTDTQYF.

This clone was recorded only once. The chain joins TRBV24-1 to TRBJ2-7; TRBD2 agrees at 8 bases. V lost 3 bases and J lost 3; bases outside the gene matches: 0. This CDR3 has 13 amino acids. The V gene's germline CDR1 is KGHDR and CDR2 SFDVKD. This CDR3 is CATSDGTSYEQYF. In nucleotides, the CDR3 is TGTGCCACCAGTGATGGGACTAGCTACGAGCAGTACTTC.